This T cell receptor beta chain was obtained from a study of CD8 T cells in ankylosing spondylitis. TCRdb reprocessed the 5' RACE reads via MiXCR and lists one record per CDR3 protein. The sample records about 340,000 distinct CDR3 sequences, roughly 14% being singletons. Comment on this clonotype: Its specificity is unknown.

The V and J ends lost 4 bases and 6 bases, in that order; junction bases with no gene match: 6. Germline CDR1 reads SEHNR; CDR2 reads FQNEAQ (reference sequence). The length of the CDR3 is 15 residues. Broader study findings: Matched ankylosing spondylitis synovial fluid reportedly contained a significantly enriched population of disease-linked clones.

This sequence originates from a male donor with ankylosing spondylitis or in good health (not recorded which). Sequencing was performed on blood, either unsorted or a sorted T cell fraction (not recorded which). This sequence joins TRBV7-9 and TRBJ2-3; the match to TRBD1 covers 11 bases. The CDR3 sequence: CASSSGQGAMDTQYF. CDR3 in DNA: TGTGCCAGCAGCTCCGGACAGGGGGCGATGGATACGCAGTATTTT.